The 9 T cell receptor beta chains in this list originate from one sample, sequenced in a study of human T cells and chemical hapten exposure (dated by TCRdb to the early 2020s). Library preparation was by RACE. These reads were obtained on a NextSeq 500. TCRdb took the public reads, trimmed them with fastp at Q25, ran MiXCR for clone calling and kept in-frame beta chains. One record per CDR3 amino acid sequence lists the most common genes and DNA. The sample data list about 250,000 distinct CDR3 sequences, and around 7.7% of these were observed just once. The leading ten clones occupy roughly 1.2% of the sample. The time point label here, explained by the study, means: pre-sensitization, week 0. The sample's treatment or condition, from its label and the paper: therapeutic diphenylcyclopropenone sensitization with weekly scalp DPC. The sequences come from whole blood, collected in connection with sensitization to the hapten diphenylcyclopropenone (DPC). Every receptor here comes from a young man with alopecia areata. Some clones in this sample may be carry-over from other donors' samples.

V is TRBV20-1 and J is TRBJ1-2, with no clear D. This CDR3 region has 14 residues. With 6 bases removed from V and 2 bases from J, the gap between germline ends came to 16 bases. The V gene's germline CDR1 is DFQATT and CDR2 SNEGSKA (reference sequence). In DNA form, the CDR3 reads TGCAGTGCGCCGGCGGGGTCCCTAAACTATGGCTACACCTTC. Translation: CSAPAGSLNYGYTF.

This clonotype has only a few counts. The chain couples TRBV7-9 to TRBJ1-2, with 8 bases identical to TRBD1. With 6 bases clipped from V and 8 bases from J, the junction kept 8 bases outside the gene matches. Germline CDR1 and CDR2: SEHNR and FQNEAQ (reference sequence). The CDR3 contains 13 residues. The CDR3 nucleotides read TGTGCCAGCAGGTTGGACAGGGTCGGAGGCTACACCTTC. It codes for CASRLDRVGGYTF. Supplemented by reference TRBV7-9 and TRBJ1-2, the full variable domain reads DTGVSQNPRHKITKRGQNVTFRCDPISEHNRLYWYRQTLGQGPEFLTYFQNEAQLEKSRLLSDRFSAERPKGSFSTLEIQRTEQGDSAMYLCASRLDRVGGYTFGSGTRLTVV.

This chain uses TRBV12-5 with TRBJ2-7; TRBD1 agrees at 9 bases. CDR1 is LGHNT, CDR2 FRNRAP, per germline. Losses at the gene ends were 1 base for V and 2 bases for J; bases not matched to a gene: 3. This CDR3 spans 15 amino acids. In nucleotides, the CDR3 is TGTGCTAGTGGTTTGGGGACAGGGGTCACCTACGAGCAGTACGTC. Translated, it gives CASGLGTGVTYEQYV.

A few counts support this clonotype. The CDR3 DNA reads TGTGCCAGCAGTACGGGATCCAATCAGCCCCAGCATTTT. As protein: CASSTGSNQPQHF. The chain carries TRBV6-2 or TRBV6-3 and TRBJ1-5; no firm D call. The CDR3 covers 13 residues. The V gene lost 5 bases and the J gene lost 3 bases, with 8 bases spanning the gap. Looked up from germline, CDR1 is MNHEY and CDR2 is SVGEGT.

The chain combines TRBV9 with TRBJ2-7; D gene unclear. The germline gives CDR1 SGDLS, CDR2 YYNGEE. Between the trimmed V and J ends, which lost 3 bases and 0 bases, there was a span of 4 bases. The CDR3 extends over 12 amino acids. The CDR3 region is CASSGVSYEQYF. CDR3 nucleotides: TGTGCCAGCAGCGGGGTCTCCTACGAGCAGTACTTC.

The V and J genes are TRBV7-9 and TRBJ2-2; the match to TRBD1 covers 8 bases. Germline V gene data show CDR1 as SEHNR and CDR2 as FQNEAQ (reference sequence). The CDR3 consists of 17 residues. Trimming removed 7 bases from V and 6 bases from J; junction bases left unmatched: 16. The CDR3 DNA reads TGTGCCAGCAATCGTCCCCCCATGGACAGGGCGGCCGGGGAGCTGTTTTTT. It codes for CASNRPPMDRAAGELFF.

This clonotype was detected only a few times. The chain recombines TRBV29-1 with TRBJ1-3; the D gene is possibly TRBD1 (5 bases). Trimming took 5 bases from V and 4 from J, leaving 12 bases between them. Germline V gene data show CDR1 as SQVTM and CDR2 as ANQGSEA. The CDR3 runs 13 residues. The DNA for the CDR3 is TGCAGCGTTAACCGGGGCCCGGGAAACACCATATATTTT. The encoded protein is CSVNRGPGNTIYF.

At least ten counts were recorded for this clonotype. The rearrangement joins TRBV5-1 to TRBJ1-1; D unresolved. V dropped 1 base and J dropped 1 base, with 8 bases sitting between them. Germline-derived CDR1 and CDR2 are SGHRS and YFSETQ. CDR3 length: 14 residues. CDR3 nucleotides: TGCGCCAGCAGCTTGTGGGGAGGGAACACTGAAGCTTTCTTT. Amino acids: CASSLWGGNTEAFF.

This clonotype was found many times. V is TRBV20-1 and J is TRBJ1-1; tentatively, D is TRBD1 (6 bases). This CDR3 has 13 residues. The germline CDR1 and CDR2 sequences are DFQATT and SNEGSKA (reference sequence). Between the trimmed V and J ends, which lost 3 bases and 4 bases, there was a span of 12 bases. In DNA form, the CDR3 reads TGCAGTGCTAGGAGTGGAGGGGGCACTGAAGCTTTCTTT. Translated: CSARSGGGTEAFF.